Listed below are T cell receptor beta chains from one sample, sequenced in a study of early T cells in non-severe SARS-CoV-2 infection. TCRdb reprocessed the 5' RACE reads with MiXCR, giving one entry per CDR3 protein. Among more than 85,000 distinct CDR3 sequences listed, approximately 17% were seen once. The sample consisted of whole blood. Receptor source: an adult who was a healthcare worker with PCR-confirmed SARS-CoV-2 infection or an uninfected control (not recorded which). CDR3s include the opening cysteine and the closing phenylalanine or tryptophan.

V,CDR3
TRBV19,CASSTQGARYQETQYF
TRBV7-9,CAVTSDYTDTQYF
TRBV12-3/TRBV12-4,CASTERPRSTDTQYF
TRBV27,CASSWDRDLGYEQYF
TRBV6-6,CASSLRRWDQPQHF
TRBV20-1,CSARVPGVNTEAFF
TRBV18,CASSPLGEPQHF
TRBV7-2,CASSSGLAGGRYNEQFF
TRBV27,CASNLHRYSDTQYF
TRBV18,CASSPRDYSYEQYF
TRBV3-1,CASSRGHQREQFF
TRBV27,CASSLAPWTSGTAKLQETQYF
TRBV7-2,CASSPNREYGEQYF
TRBV3-1,CASSQGGLAGPGEQFF
TRBV7-9,CASSRASYGYTF
TRBV7-4,CASSHRLQLAKNIQYF
TRBV7-2,CASSLSVGSYYEQYF
TRBV6-4,CASSEGVDSPLHF
TRBV11-2,CASSPFGLAGDEQFF
TRBV28,CASSSPVRQETQYF
TRBV20-1,CSASPRVRELGTQYF
TRBV7-2,CASSFAGQGDNEQFF
TRBV6-4,CASSAAPGGSPLHF
TRBV5-8,CASSYGTGGYTF
TRBV13,CASSLLTEQETQYF
TRBV25-1,CASRKGGRLDIEQYF
TRBV24-1,CATSDRTSTDTQYF
TRBV27,CASSFYGRNTGELFF
TRBV6-2/TRBV6-3,CASSGTSGSYEQFF
TRBV6-4,CASSGHGGSKTEAFF
TRBV20-1,CSASDSGRAGETQYF
TRBV5-1,CASSFLGRAGTEAFF
TRBV20-1,CSASLNEQFF
TRBV7-9,CASSSRLTGGFADTQYF
TRBV2,CASSEGWTNTEAFF
TRBV7-6,CASSHGTSIGSDTQYF
TRBV20-1,CSAPTLLAGRYNEQFF
TRBV7-2,CASSLGWQSSYNSPLHF
TRBV20-1,CSAREGSGSPLHF
TRBV5-5,CASSLQGTSTDTQYF
TRBV2,CASSEVTPYNEQFF
TRBV29-1,CSVVEGIDTQYF
TRBV20-1,CSAQDRHYEQYF
TRBV7-2,CASSLVGTGEDTQYF
TRBV27,CASRIQGEYTGELFF
TRBV6-2/TRBV6-3,CASRDRVHEQYF
TRBV7-8,CASSALGSGNDNSYEQYF
TRBV20-1,CSARDGGSFQETQYF
TRBV10-2,CASTPSAESYEQYF